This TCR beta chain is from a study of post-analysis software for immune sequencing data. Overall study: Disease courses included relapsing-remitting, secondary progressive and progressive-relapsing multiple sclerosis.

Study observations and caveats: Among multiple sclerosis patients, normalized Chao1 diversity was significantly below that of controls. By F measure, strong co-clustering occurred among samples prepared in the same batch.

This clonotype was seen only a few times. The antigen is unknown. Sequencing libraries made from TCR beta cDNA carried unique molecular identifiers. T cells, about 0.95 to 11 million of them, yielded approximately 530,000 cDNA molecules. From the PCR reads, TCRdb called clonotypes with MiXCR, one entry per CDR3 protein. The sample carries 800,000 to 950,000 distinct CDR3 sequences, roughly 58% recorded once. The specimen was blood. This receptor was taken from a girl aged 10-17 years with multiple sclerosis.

As DNA, the CDR3 is TGCAGTGCTAGTCAGAGATCCGAAGCTTTCTTT. Protein product: CSASQRSEAFF. V gene TRBV20-1 combines with J gene TRBJ1-1; no clear D. V shed 3 bases and J shed 8 bases, with 10 bases lying between them. Per germline, CDR1 DFQATT and CDR2 SNEGSKA (reference sequence). This CDR3 spans 11 amino acids.